This record covers a single T cell receptor (beta chain). Antigen specificity is unknown. Assay: immunoSEQ multiplex PCR; the TCRdb copy retains only in-frame clones and omits some. The table records roughly 330,000 clones, about 74% of them present only once. The CDR3 length is 19 residues. The ends lost 1 base at V and 4 bases at J; junction bases unmatched: 18. Germline lookup yields CDR1 SGHVS and CDR2 FQNEAQ. This sample was included in a study of shared clonotypes between healthy human individuals. Whole-study findings and limits: In the sorted subsets, rarefaction showed sequencing was incomplete despite large depth.

The sequence came from a man aged 30 to 45 in good health. The V and J genes are TRBV7-8 and TRBJ1-1; 7 bases are a match to TRBD1. Source material: memory CD4+ T cells sorted from blood. As for subset: CD45RA-negative fraction. CDR3 sequence: CASSLDSVIGQAGGTEAFF. The DNA for the CDR3 is TGTGCCAGCAGCTTAGACTCGGTCATAGGACAGGCGGGGGGCACTGAAGCTTTCTTT.